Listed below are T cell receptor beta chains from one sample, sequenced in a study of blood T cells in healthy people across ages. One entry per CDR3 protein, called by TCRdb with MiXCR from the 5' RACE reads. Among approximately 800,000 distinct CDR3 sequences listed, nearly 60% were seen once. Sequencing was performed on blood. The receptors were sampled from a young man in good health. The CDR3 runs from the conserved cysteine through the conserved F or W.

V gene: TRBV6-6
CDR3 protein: CASSPGGGHPKNQPQHF

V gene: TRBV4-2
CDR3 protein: CASSQESAGEQETQYF

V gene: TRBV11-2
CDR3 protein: CASSRWTSTDTQYF

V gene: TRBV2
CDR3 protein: CASSKRTLNTEAFF

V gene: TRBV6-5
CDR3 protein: CASSYSTAHGYTF

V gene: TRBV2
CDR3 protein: CASSELETHSSYEQYF

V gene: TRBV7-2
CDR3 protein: CASSLGYLSVEQFF

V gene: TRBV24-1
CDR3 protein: CATSDPHNEQFF

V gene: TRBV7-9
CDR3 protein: CASSSPIVGGRGQYF

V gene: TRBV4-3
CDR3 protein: CASSQGAVKRGSYEQYF

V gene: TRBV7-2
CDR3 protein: CASSLPAEGSLNIYEQYF

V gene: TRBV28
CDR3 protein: CASSARTMLADEQFF